This T cell receptor beta chain is from a study of blood T cells in healthy people across ages. Background on the study: There was about one barcoded beta molecule captured by template switching per two T cells.

Trimming stripped 3 bases from V and 6 bases from J, with 13 bases between. This CDR3 is built from 14 residues. Germline V gene data show CDR1 as ENHRY and CDR2 as SYGVKD. A second PCR of about 7 to 12 cycles used a sample-barcoded 5' primer and a J-beta primer mix. TCRdb passed the 5' RACE reads through MiXCR, listing each CDR3 protein once. The sample gives about 1.4 million distinct CDR3 sequences, roughly 64% of which show up once; more than 6% is in the top ten. The TCR sequence derives from a man between 18 and 29 years old in good health. The chain joins TRBV10-3 to TRBJ2-3; D gene ambiguous. Sequencing was performed on blood. CDR3 protein: CAISDLGGRDTQYF. The CDR3 DNA reads TGTGCCATCAGTGACTTGGGCGGTAGGGATACGCAGTATTTT.